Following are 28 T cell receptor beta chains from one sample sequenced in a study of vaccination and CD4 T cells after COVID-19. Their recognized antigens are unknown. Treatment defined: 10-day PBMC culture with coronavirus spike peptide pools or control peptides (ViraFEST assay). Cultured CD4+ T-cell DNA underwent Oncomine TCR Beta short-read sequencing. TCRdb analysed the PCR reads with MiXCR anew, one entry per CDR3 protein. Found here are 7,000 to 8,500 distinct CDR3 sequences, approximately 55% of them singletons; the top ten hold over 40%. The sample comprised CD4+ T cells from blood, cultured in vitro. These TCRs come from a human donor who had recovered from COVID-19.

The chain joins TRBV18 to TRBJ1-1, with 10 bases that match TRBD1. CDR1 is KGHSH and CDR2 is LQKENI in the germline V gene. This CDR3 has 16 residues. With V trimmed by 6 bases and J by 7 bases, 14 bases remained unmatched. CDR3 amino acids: CASSPFPGTGEFEAFF. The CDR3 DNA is TGTGCCAGCTCGCCCTTTCCCGGGACAGGGGAGTTTGAAGCTTTCTTT.

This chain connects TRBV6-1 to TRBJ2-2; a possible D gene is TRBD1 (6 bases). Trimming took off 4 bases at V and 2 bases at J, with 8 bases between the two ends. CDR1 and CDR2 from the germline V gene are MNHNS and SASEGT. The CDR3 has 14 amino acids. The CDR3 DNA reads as TGTGCCAGCAGTGTACAGGGTAACACCGGGGAGCTGTTTTTT. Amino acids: CASSVQGNTGELFF.

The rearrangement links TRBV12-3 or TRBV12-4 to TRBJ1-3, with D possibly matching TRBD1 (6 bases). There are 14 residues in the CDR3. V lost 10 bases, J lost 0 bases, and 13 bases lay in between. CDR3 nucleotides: TGTGCCACCGGACAGTACAGCTCTGGAAACACCATATATTTT. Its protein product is CATGQYSSGNTIYF.

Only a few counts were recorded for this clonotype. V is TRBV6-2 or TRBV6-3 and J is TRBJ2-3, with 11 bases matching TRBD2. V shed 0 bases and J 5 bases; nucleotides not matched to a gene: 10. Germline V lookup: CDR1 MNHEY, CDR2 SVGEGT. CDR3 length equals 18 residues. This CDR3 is CASSYSSTSGGGGDTQYF. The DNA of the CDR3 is TGTGCCAGCAGTTACTCGAGTACTAGCGGGGGCGGAGGAGATACGCAGTATTTT.

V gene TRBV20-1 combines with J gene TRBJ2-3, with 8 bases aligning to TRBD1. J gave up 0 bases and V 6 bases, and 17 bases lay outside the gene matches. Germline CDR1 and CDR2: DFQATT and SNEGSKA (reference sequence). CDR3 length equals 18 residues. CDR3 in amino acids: CSAPLRQGARVSTDTQYF. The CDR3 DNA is TGCAGTGCCCCTCTTCGGCAGGGGGCGCGGGTCAGCACAGATACGCAGTATTTT.

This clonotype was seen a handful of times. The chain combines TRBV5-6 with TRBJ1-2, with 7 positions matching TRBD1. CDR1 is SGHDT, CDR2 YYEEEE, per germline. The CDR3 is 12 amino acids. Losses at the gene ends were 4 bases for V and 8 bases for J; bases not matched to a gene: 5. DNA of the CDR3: TGTGCCAGCAGCCCCCGACAGGGAGGCTACACCTTC. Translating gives CASSPRQGGYTF. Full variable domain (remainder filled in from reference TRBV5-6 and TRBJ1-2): DAGVTQSPTHLIKTRGQQVTLRCSPKSGHDTVSWYQQALGQGPQFIFQYYEEEERQRGNFPDRFSGHQFPNYSSELNVNALLLGDSALYLCASSPRQGGYTFGSGTRLTVV.

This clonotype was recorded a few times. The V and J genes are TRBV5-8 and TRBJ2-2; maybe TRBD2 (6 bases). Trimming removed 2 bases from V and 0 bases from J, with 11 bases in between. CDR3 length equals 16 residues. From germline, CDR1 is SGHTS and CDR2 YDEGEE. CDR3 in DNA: TGTGCCAGCAGCTTACGGGGGAGAGCGAACACCGGGGAGCTGTTTTTT. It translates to CASSLRGRANTGELFF.

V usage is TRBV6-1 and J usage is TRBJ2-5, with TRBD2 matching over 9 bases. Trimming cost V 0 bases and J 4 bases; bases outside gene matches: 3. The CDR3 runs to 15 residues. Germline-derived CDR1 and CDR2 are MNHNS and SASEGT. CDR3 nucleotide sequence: TGTGCCAGCAGTGAAGCGGCGGGGGGGCCAGAGACCCAGTACTTC. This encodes CASSEAAGGPETQYF.

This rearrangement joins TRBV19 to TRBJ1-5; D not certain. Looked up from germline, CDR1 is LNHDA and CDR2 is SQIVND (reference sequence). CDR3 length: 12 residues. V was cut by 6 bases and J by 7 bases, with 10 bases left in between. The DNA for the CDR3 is TGTGCCAGTAGCGTCCTACGCCAGCCCCAGCATTTT. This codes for CASSVLRQPQHF. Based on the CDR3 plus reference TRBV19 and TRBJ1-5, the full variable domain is DGGITQSPKYLFRKEGQNVTLSCEQNLNHDAMYWYRQDPGQGLRLIYYSQIVNDFQKGDIAEGYSVSREKKESFPLTVTSAQKNPTAFYLCASSVLRQPQHFGDGTRLSIL.

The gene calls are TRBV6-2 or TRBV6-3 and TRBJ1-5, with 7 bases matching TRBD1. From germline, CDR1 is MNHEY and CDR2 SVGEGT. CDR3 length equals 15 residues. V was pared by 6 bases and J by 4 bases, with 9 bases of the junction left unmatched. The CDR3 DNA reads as TGTGCCAGCAGCTTGACCAGGGGGAATAATCAGCCCCAGCATTTT. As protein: CASSLTRGNNQPQHF.

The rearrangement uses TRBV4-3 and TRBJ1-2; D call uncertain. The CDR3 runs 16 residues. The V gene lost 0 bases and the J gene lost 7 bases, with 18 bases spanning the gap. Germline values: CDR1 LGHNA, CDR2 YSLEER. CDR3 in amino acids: CASSQDHGSKGGGYTF. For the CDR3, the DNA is TGCGCCAGCAGCCAAGATCATGGGAGCAAGGGAGGTGGCTACACCTTC.

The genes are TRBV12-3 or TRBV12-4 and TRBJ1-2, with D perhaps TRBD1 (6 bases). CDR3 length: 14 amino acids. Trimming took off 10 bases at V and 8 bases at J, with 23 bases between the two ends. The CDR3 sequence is CATRNGGGAFGYTF. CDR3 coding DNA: TGTGCCACCAGAAATGGGGGGGGCGCTTTCGGCTACACCTTC.

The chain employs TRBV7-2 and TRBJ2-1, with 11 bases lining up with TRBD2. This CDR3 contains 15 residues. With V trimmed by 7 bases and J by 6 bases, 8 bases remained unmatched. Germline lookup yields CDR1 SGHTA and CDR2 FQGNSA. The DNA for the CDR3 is TGTGCCAGCACTAGCGGGGGGCAGGGTGGCAATGAGCAGTTCTTC. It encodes CASTSGGQGGNEQFF.

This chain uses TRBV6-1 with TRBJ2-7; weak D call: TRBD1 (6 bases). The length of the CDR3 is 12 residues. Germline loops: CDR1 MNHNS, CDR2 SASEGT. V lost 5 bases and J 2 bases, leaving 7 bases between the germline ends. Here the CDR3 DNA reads TGTGCCAGCAGTAGGACAGCCTACGAGCAGTACTTC. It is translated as CASSRTAYEQYF.

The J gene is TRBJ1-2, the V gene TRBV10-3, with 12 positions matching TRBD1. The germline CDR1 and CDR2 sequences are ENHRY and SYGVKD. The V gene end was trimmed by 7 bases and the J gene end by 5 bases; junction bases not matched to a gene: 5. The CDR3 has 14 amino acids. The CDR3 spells CAITPGQGAYGYTF. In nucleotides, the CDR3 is TGTGCCATCACCCCGGGACAGGGGGCGTATGGCTACACCTTC.

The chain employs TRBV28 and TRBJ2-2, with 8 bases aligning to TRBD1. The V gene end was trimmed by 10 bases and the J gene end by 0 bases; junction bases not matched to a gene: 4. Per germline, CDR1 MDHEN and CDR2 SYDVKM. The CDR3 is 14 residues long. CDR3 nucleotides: TGTGCCACCACAGGGGGTCCGAACACCGGGGAGCTGTTTTTT. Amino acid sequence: CATTGGPNTGELFF.

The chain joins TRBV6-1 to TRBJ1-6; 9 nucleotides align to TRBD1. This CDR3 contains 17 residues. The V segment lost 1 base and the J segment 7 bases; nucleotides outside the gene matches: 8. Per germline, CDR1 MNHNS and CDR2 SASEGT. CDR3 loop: CASSEGRGTGTNSPLHF. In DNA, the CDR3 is TGTGCCAGCAGTGAAGGCCGAGGGACAGGGACGAATTCACCCCTCCACTTT.

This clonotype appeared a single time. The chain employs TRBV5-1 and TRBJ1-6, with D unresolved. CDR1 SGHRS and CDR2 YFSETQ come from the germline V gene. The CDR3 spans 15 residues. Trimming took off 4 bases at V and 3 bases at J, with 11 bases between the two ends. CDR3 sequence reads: CASSEGGNYNSPLHF. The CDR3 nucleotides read TGCGCCAGCAGCGAGGGAGGGAACTATAATTCACCCCTCCACTTT.

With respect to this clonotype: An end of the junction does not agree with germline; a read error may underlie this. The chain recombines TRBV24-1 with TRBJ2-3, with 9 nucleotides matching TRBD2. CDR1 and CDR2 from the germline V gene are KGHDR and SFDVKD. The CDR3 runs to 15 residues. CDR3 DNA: TGTGCCACCAGTGATAGCGGGGGGTCCACAGATACGCAATATTTT. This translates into CATSDSGGSTDTQYF.

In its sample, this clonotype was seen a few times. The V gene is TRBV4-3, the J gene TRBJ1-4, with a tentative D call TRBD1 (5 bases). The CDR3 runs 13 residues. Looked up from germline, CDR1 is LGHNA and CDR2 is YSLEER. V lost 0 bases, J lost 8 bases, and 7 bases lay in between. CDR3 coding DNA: TGCGCCAGCAGCCAAGACAGGGAGGAAAAACTGTTTTTT. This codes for CASSQDREEKLFF.

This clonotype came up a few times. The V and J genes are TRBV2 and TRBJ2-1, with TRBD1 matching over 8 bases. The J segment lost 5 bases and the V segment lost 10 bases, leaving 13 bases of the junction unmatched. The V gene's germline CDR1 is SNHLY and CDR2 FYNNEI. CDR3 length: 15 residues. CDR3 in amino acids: CAICAGRGLNNEQFF. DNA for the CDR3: TGTGCCATCTGCGCCGGCAGGGGGCTCAACAATGAGCAGTTCTTC.

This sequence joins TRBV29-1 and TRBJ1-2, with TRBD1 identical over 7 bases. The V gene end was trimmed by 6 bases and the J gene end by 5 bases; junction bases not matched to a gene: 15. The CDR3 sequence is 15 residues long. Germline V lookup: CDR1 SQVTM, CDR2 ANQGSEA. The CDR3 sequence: CSVAFRRGQGYGYTF. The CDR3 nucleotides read TGCAGCGTCGCGTTCAGAAGGGGGCAAGGTTATGGCTACACCTTC.

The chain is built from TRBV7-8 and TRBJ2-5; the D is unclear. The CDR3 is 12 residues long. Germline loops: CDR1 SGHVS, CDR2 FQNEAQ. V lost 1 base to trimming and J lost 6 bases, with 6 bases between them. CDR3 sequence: CASSLGEKTQYF. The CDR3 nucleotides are TGTGCCAGCAGCTTAGGAGAGAAGACCCAGTACTTC.

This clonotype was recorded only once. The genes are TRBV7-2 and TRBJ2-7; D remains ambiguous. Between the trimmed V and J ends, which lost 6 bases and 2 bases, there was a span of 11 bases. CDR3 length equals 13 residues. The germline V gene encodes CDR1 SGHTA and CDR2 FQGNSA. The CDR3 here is CASSPPAAYEQYF. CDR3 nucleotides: TGTGCCAGCAGTCCGCCAGCTGCCTACGAGCAGTACTTC.

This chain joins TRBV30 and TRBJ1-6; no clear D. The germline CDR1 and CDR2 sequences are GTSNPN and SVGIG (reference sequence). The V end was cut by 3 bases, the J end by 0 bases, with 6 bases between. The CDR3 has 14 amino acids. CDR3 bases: TGTGCCTGGAGAAGCAGCTCCTATAATTCACCCCTCCACTTT. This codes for CAWRSSSYNSPLHF.

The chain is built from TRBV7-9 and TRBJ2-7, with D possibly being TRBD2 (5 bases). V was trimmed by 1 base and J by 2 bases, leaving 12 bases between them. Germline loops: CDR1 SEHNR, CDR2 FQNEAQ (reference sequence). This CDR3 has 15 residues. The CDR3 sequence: CASSLVRTGTYEQYF. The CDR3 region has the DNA TGTGCCAGCAGCTTAGTACGGACGGGAACCTACGAGCAGTACTTC.

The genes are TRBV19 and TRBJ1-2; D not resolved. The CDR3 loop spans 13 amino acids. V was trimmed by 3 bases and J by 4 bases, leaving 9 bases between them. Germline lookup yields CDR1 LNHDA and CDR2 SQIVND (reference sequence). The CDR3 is CASSIRGSYGYTF. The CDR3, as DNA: TGTGCCAGTAGTATCCGGGGATCCTATGGCTACACCTTC.

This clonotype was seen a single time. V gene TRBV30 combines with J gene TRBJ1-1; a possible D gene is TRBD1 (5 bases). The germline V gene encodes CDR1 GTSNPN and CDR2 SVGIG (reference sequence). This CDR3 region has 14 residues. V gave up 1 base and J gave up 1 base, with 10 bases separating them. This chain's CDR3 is CAWSGSGSNTEAFF. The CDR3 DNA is TGTGCCTGGAGTGGATCAGGGTCGAACACTGAAGCTTTCTTT.